Following are 18 T cell receptor beta chains from one sample sequenced in a study of blood T cell repertoires in COVID-19. Here immunoSEQ multiplex PCR was the method, and the copy in TCRdb shows in-frame clones only, minus some. The table lists approximately 250,000 clones, over 80% of them singletons. The sequenced sample consisted of PBMCs or T cells enriched from blood (not recorded which). The receptors were gathered from a woman aged 25 to 39 with acute COVID-19.

The chain couples TRBV6-5 to TRBJ2-1; 9 bases fit TRBD2. The CDR3 has 13 residues. Germline trimming cut 8 bases from V and 12 bases from J; bases unmatched to any gene: 11. CDR1 and CDR2 (germline): MNHEY, SVGAGI. The CDR3 coding sequence is TGTGCCAGCCAGCCAGCGGGAGGAGGCCGGCAGTTCTTC. Translated, it gives CASQPAGGGRQFF.

The V and J genes are TRBV19 and TRBJ2-1; 13 nucleotides match TRBD2. Germline V gives CDR1 LNHDA, CDR2 SQIVND (reference sequence). The CDR3 is 16 amino acids. J gave up 6 bases and V 6 bases, and 8 bases lay outside the gene matches. Written as DNA, the CDR3 is TGTGCCAGTAGGCATCCGGGACTAGCGGGATTCAATGAGCAGTTCTTC. It translates to CASRHPGLAGFNEQFF. Full variable domain (remainder filled in from reference TRBV19 and TRBJ2-1): DGGITQSPKYLFRKEGQNVTLSCEQNLNHDAMYWYRQDPGQGLRLIYYSQIVNDFQKGDIAEGYSVSREKKESFPLTVTSAQKNPTAFYLCASRHPGLAGFNEQFFGPGTRLTVL.

The chain combines TRBV28 with TRBJ1-4; D unresolved. Trimming removed 8 bases at V and 10 bases at J, with 8 bases between. This CDR3 comprises 10 residues. The V gene's germline CDR1 is MDHEN and CDR2 SYDVKM. CDR3 sequence (DNA): TGTGCCAGCGGCCCAGGAAAACTGTTTTTT. Protein sequence: CASGPGKLFF.

Note on this clone: Other nucleotide sequences from this sample produce the same CDR3. The chain carries TRBV27 and TRBJ2-7; D uncertain. The length of the CDR3 is 13 residues. V gave up 2 bases and J gave up 2 bases, with 7 bases separating them. The germline CDR1 and CDR2 sequences are MNHEY and SMNVEV (reference sequence). This CDR3 reads CASSLGQTYEQYF. CDR3 sequence (DNA): TGTGCCAGCAGTTTAGGGCAGACCTACGAGCAGTACTTC.

The rearrangement joins TRBV7-2 to TRBJ2-6; D perhaps matches TRBD1 (6 bases). Germline V gene sequence: CDR1 SGHTA, CDR2 FQGNSA. The germline V and J ends were trimmed by 6 bases and 0 bases, with 12 bases remaining between them. The CDR3 is 16 amino acids. CDR3 sequence reads: CASRATGNSGANVLTF. The CDR3 DNA follows: TGTGCCAGCAGGGCTACAGGGAACTCTGGGGCCAACGTCCTGACTTTC.

The V gene is TRBV6-1, the J gene TRBJ1-5; tentative D call: TRBD1 (6 bases). Per germline, CDR1 MNHNS and CDR2 SASEGT. The CDR3 loop spans 15 amino acids. Trimming shortened V by 2 bases and J by 2 bases, and 10 bases separated the two germline ends. The CDR3 reads CASSEIKGGNQPQHF. The CDR3 coding sequence is TGTGCCAGCAGTGAAATTAAGGGGGGCAATCAGCCCCAGCATTTT.

This sequence joins TRBV15 and TRBJ1-2, with a tentative D call TRBD1 (5 bases). The V end lost 4 bases, the J end lost 8 bases, and 17 bases lay between the germline ends. CDR1 and CDR2 (germline): LNHNV, YYDKDF (reference sequence). CDR3 length: 14 residues. In nucleotides, the CDR3 is TGTGCCACCAGCACCGACAGTGTGGCGTCGGGCTACACCTTC. Its protein product is CATSTDSVASGYTF.

J is TRBJ2-7 and V is TRBV18; D remains ambiguous. Germline CDR1 KGHSH, CDR2 LQKENI. The CDR3 contains 15 residues. The V gene lost 6 bases and the J gene lost 6 bases, with 21 bases spanning the gap. The CDR3 is CASSPFETRGFEQYF. DNA for the CDR3: TGTGCCAGCTCCCCTTTTGAGACCCGCGGTTTCGAGCAGTACTTC.

This chain joins TRBV7-8 and TRBJ2-3; 7 bases match TRBD1. Germline CDR1 SGHVS, CDR2 FQNEAQ. The CDR3 extends over 16 amino acids. Trimming took 5 bases from V and 0 from J; bases not matched to a gene: 8. CDR3 amino acids: CASSGGQAPSTDTQYF. CDR3 bases: TGTGCCAGCAGCGGCGGACAGGCGCCTAGCACAGATACGCAGTATTTT. Full variable domain (missing parts from reference TRBV7-8 and TRBJ2-3): GAGVSQSPRYKVAKRGQDVALRCDPISGHVSLFWYQQALGQGPEFLTYFQNEAQLDKSGLPSDRFFAERPEGSVSTLKIQRTQQEDSAVYLCASSGGQAPSTDTQYFGPGTRLTVL.

The CDR3 protein is CASSPGGSGSYSYEQYF. The CDR3 DNA sequence: TGTGCCAGCAGCCCCGGGGGTAGCGGGAGTTACTCCTACGAGCAGTACTTC. The genes are TRBV7-2 and TRBJ2-7, with 9 bases fitting TRBD2. The CDR3 runs 17 residues. V dropped 5 bases and J dropped 0; count of bases not matched to a gene: 11. Per germline, CDR1 SGHTA and CDR2 FQGNSA.

This clone was seen a handful of times. The V and J genes are TRBV10-3 and TRBJ2-7; D gene ambiguous. V was clipped by 5 bases and J by 3 bases, with 8 bases between them. Germline assignment: CDR1 ENHRY and CDR2 SYGVKD. CDR3 length: 12 residues. The CDR3 region is CAISMADYEQYF. CDR3 nucleotides: TGTGCCATCAGTATGGCCGACTACGAGCAGTACTTC.

The chain has TRBV27 and TRBJ1-5; D might be TRBD1 (5 bases). Germline V CDR1 and CDR2: MNHEY, SMNVEV (reference sequence). The CDR3 is 14 amino acids. Trimming removed 1 base at V and 6 bases at J, with 10 bases between. The CDR3 sequence is CASSLYGGSQPQHF. The CDR3 coding sequence is TGTGCCAGCAGTTTATATGGGGGGAGTCAGCCCCAGCATTTT.

CDR3 DNA sequence: TGTGCCATCCAGAATTACGGATCGACAGGGAGTGGCTACACCTTC. Translation gives CAIQNYGSTGSGYTF. This chain connects TRBV19 to TRBJ1-2, with 7 bases that match TRBD1. The CDR3 spans 15 residues. Losses at the gene ends were 10 bases for V and 7 bases for J; bases not matched to a gene: 18. Germline loops: CDR1 LNHDA, CDR2 SQIVND (reference sequence).

The chain links TRBV6-5 to TRBJ2-6, with D possibly matching TRBD2 (6 bases). The V end was cut by 4 bases, the J end by 2 bases, with 6 bases between. CDR3 size: 14 residues. Germline CDR1 reads MNHEY; CDR2 reads SVGAGI. The CDR3 bases are TGTGCCAGCAGTTGGGGGGCTGGGGCCAACGTCCTGACTTTC. It yields the protein CASSWGAGANVLTF.

A few counts support this clone. V and J are TRBV7-2 and TRBJ1-1, with D uncertain. Trimming cost V 2 bases and J 0 bases, with 7 bases left between them. In germline, CDR1 is SGHTA, CDR2 FQGNSA. The CDR3 runs to 14 residues. The CDR3 coding sequence is TGTGCCAGCAGCTTATCCCCTCTGAACACTGAAGCTTTCTTT. Translated: CASSLSPLNTEAFF.

V usage is TRBV20-1 and J usage is TRBJ2-7; D uncertain. Germline V gene sequence: CDR1 DFQATT, CDR2 SNEGSKA (reference sequence). Trimming stripped 3 bases from V and 1 base from J, with 7 bases between. The CDR3 covers 12 residues. CDR3 nucleotides: TGCAGTGCTAGTTCCGGTTCCTACGAGCAGTACTTC. Protein product: CSASSGSYEQYF.

V is TRBV7-3 and J is TRBJ2-1; no clear D. The germline V and J ends were trimmed by 4 bases and 0 bases, with 10 bases remaining between them. From germline, CDR1 is SGHTA and CDR2 FQGTGA. This CDR3 is built from 15 residues. The CDR3 is CASSYEENSYNEQFF. For the CDR3, the DNA is TGTGCCAGCAGCTATGAGGAAAACTCCTACAATGAGCAGTTCTTC.

This chain uses TRBV2 with TRBJ1-5; 7 bases align to TRBD1. The junction had 6 bases not matched to a gene; V was cut back by 5 bases and J by 2 bases. Germline V gives CDR1 SNHLY, CDR2 FYNNEI. The CDR3 has 15 amino acids. The CDR3 coding sequence is TGTGCCAGCAGTAGGGACAGTGGGGGCAATCAGCCCCAGCATTTT. It encodes CASSRDSGGNQPQHF.